These 7 T cell receptor beta chains were sequenced from one sample in a study of blood T cell repertoires in COVID-19. Produced via immunoSEQ multiplex PCR; TCRdb's table is partial and in-frame only. This sample has around 130,000 clones, with approximately 90% found just once. Input material: peripheral blood. The receptors originated from a woman aged 45 to 65 with acute or convalescent COVID-19.

The chain carries TRBV6-5 and TRBJ2-1, with TRBD2 identical over 10 bases. The junction had 1 base not matched to a gene; V was cut back by 2 bases and J by 9 bases. The CDR3 runs 13 residues. Germline-derived CDR1 and CDR2 are MNHEY and SVGAGI. The CDR3 loop is CASSYASGGEQFF. The CDR3 nucleotides read TGTGCCAGCAGTTACGCTAGCGGGGGTGAGCAGTTCTTC.

The chain has TRBV11-3 and TRBJ1-1, with D perhaps TRBD1 (5 bases). V lost 0 bases to trimming and J lost 5 bases, with 16 bases between them. CDR1 is SGHNT and CDR2 is YENEEA in the germline V gene. This CDR3 spans 16 amino acids. CDR3 nucleotides: TGTGCCAGCAGCTTAGAGGGATGGGGGGAAAGGACTGAAGCTTTCTTT. Translating it yields CASSLEGWGERTEAFF.

The V and J genes are TRBV20-1 and TRBJ2-5; D unresolved. Per germline, CDR1 DFQATT and CDR2 SNEGSKA (reference sequence). Trimming left V 7 bases short and J 3 bases short, with 9 bases between. The CDR3 runs 11 residues. CDR3 sequence reads: CSGLDEETQYF. The CDR3 DNA reads TGCAGTGGGCTAGACGAAGAGACCCAGTACTTC.

This chain connects TRBV28 to TRBJ1-5; possible D gene TRBD1, 5 bases. Germline lookup yields CDR1 MDHEN and CDR2 SYDVKM. The length of the CDR3 is 17 residues. V was pared by 6 bases and J by 0 bases, with 18 bases between. The CDR3 loop is CASRNAPGYSSNQPQHF. The CDR3 coding sequence is TGTGCCAGCAGGAATGCCCCAGGGTATTCTAGCAATCAGCCCCAGCATTTT. The variable domain in full, with the rest retrieved from reference TRBV28 and TRBJ1-5, is DVKVTQSSRYLVKRTGEKVFLECVQDMDHENMFWYRQDPGLGLRLIYFSYDVKMKEKGDIPEGYSVSREKKERFSLILESASTNQTSMYLCASRNAPGYSSNQPQHFGDGTRLSIL.

This clone has just a few counts. The V gene is TRBV7-8, the J gene TRBJ1-2; D gene ambiguous. V lost 5 bases, J lost 10 bases, and 14 bases lay in between. CDR1 is SGHVS and CDR2 is FQNEAQ in the germline V gene. The CDR3 has 12 residues. The CDR3 DNA reads as TGTGCCAGCAGCCCCGGCGGGTCTGACTACACCTTC. This codes for CASSPGGSDYTF.

The chain carries TRBV9 and TRBJ1-3; 7 nucleotides line up with TRBD1. Germline values: CDR1 SGDLS, CDR2 YYNGEE. This CDR3 has 14 amino acids. V lost 2 bases and J lost 2; bases outside the gene matches: 1. The CDR3 reads CASSVGTAGNTIYF. CDR3 DNA sequence: TGTGCCAGCAGCGTTGGGACAGCTGGAAACACCATATATTTT.

The V call is TRBV6-2 or TRBV6-3, the J call TRBJ1-2, with D possibly TRBD1 on 5 matching bases. The CDR3 spans 17 residues. The V and J ends lost 4 bases and 2 bases respectively, with 20 bases between them. The germline V gene has CDR1 MNHEY and CDR2 SVGEGT. In DNA, the CDR3 is TGTGCCAGCAGTTCTACAGGAGACTCAAGACGCAACTATGGCTACACCTTC. Its protein product is CASSSTGDSRRNYGYTF.